A single sample gave rise to the 20 T cell receptor beta chains below, sequenced in a study of OX40 agonist ivuxolimab in advanced cancers. The data were produced by immunoSEQ multiplex PCR, yet TCRdb's version contains in-frame clones alone and is incomplete. The sample includes approximately 61,000 clones, 70% to 90% seen only once; the top ten take roughly 18%. The source was CD4+ or CD8+ T cells sorted from blood, collected in a trial of the OX40 agonist ivuxolimab. The receptors were sampled from an adult with an advanced solid tumor such as melanoma, head and neck, liver or kidney cancer.

V and J are TRBV7-9 and TRBJ2-7; D is possibly TRBD1 (6 bases). The CDR3 sequence is 14 residues long. V lost 5 bases and J lost 0, with 11 bases in between. Germline V lookup: CDR1 SEHNR, CDR2 FQNEAQ (reference sequence). The CDR3 region has the DNA TGTGCCAGCAGCCCAGGACAGAACTCCTACGAGCAGTACTTC. This codes for CASSPGQNSYEQYF.

This clone came up once. V and J are TRBV11-2 and TRBJ2-5; D gene ambiguous. V lost 1 base, J lost 1 base, and 7 bases lay in between. Per the germline V gene, CDR1 is SGHAT and CDR2 is FQNNGV. This CDR3 region has 14 residues. CDR3 in amino acids: CASSLGAIQETQYF. CDR3 DNA sequence: TGTGCCAGCAGCTTAGGGGCGATCCAAGAGACCCAGTACTTC.

The V and J genes are TRBV2 and TRBJ2-7, with D perhaps matching TRBD1 or TRBD2 (5 bases each). Germline V gene lookup returns CDR1 SNHLY and CDR2 FYNNEI. Trimming removed 7 bases from V and 6 bases from J, with 19 bases in between. The CDR3 has 14 residues. In DNA form, the CDR3 reads TGTGCCAGCAACCCGGGTCCGAGGGGACCCGAGCAGTACTTC. Protein sequence: CASNPGPRGPEQYF.

The chain uses TRBV5-4 and TRBJ2-1; D is undetermined. Germline CDR1 is SGHNT and CDR2 is YYREEE (reference sequence). V lost 4 bases and J 0 bases, leaving 11 bases between the germline ends. The CDR3 is made up of 15 amino acids. The CDR3 nucleotides are TGTGCCAGCAGCCAAAGCGAGAGCTCCTACAATGAGCAGTTCTTC. Its translation: CASSQSESSYNEQFF.

This clone appeared a single time. This chain uses TRBV7-3 with TRBJ2-2; 7 bases agree with TRBD1. CDR3 length: 17 amino acids. Germline lookup yields CDR1 SGHTA and CDR2 FQGTGA. Losses at the gene ends were 1 base for V and 3 bases for J; bases not matched to a gene: 8. This chain's CDR3 is CASSLNIQGVDTGELFF. In DNA, the CDR3 is TGTGCCAGCAGCTTAAACATTCAGGGGGTTGACACCGGGGAGCTGTTTTTT. The full variable domain, in which reference TRBV7-3 and TRBJ2-2 provide the parts outside the CDR3, is GAGVSQTPSNKVTEKGKYVELRCDPISGHTALYWYRQSLGQGPEFLIYFQGTGAADDSGLPNDRFFAVRPEGSVSTLKIQRTERGDSAVYLCASSLNIQGVDTGELFFGEGSRLTVL.

The chain combines TRBV7-2 with TRBJ2-7, with D possibly being TRBD1 (6 bases). Germline values: CDR1 SGHTA, CDR2 FQGNSA. Trimming shortened V by 5 bases and J by 4 bases, and 21 bases separated the two germline ends. The CDR3 runs to 16 residues. The CDR3 sequence: CASSPGWGRGQYEQYF. CDR3 sequence (DNA): TGTGCCAGCAGCCCGGGGTGGGGCAGGGGCCAATACGAGCAGTACTTC. Supplemented by reference TRBV7-2 and TRBJ2-7, the full variable domain reads GAGVSQSPSNKVTEKGKDVELRCDPISGHTALYWYRQSLGQGLEFLIYFQGNSAPDKSGLPSDRFSAERTGGSVSTLTIQRTQQEDSAVYLCASSPGWGRGQYEQYFGPGTRLTVT.

This rearrangement joins TRBV4-3 to TRBJ2-6, with D possibly being TRBD1 (6 bases). CDR1 and CDR2 from the germline V gene are LGHNA and YSLEER. V was trimmed by 3 bases and J by 3 bases, leaving 9 bases between them. The CDR3 runs 15 residues. CDR3 nucleotides: TGCGCCAGCAGCCAGAACAGGGATGGGGCCAACGTCCTGACTTTC. Its protein is CASSQNRDGANVLTF.

The CDR3: CASSPSSGTNIYEQYF. The CDR3 DNA reads as TGTGCCAGCAGTCCGTCGTCCGGGACTAATATCTACGAGCAGTACTTC. V usage is TRBV27 and J usage is TRBJ2-7, with 7 bases identical to TRBD2. The CDR3 spans 16 residues. V shed 5 bases and J 3 bases; nucleotides not matched to a gene: 13. CDR1 is MNHEY and CDR2 is SMNVEV in the germline V gene (reference sequence).

In this sample, this clone turned up once. The rearrangement uses TRBV9 and TRBJ2-7, with D unclear. CDR3 length: 11 amino acids. Trimming took off 7 bases at V and 3 bases at J, with 8 bases between the two ends. Germline lookup yields CDR1 SGDLS and CDR2 YYNGEE. CDR3 in DNA: TGTGCCAGCGGGTCCTACTACGAGCAGTACTTC. Translating it yields CASGSYYEQYF. Full variable domain (outside the CDR3, taken from reference TRBV9 and TRBJ2-7): DSGVTQTPKHLITATGQRVTLRCSPRSGDLSVYWYQQSLDQGLQFLIQYYNGEERAKGNILERFSAQQFPDLHSELNLSSLELGDSALYFCASGSYYEQYFGPGTRLTVT.

The CDR3 sequence is CASSEFGRVNYGYTF. In DNA, the CDR3 is TGTGCCAGCAGTGAATTTGGCAGGGTTAACTATGGCTACACCTTC. The chain has TRBV6-1 and TRBJ1-2, with D possibly matching TRBD1 (5 bases). The V end was cut by 2 bases, the J end by 1 base, with 11 bases between. Germline V CDR1 and CDR2: MNHNS, SASEGT. The CDR3 runs to 15 residues.

The J gene is TRBJ2-2, the V gene TRBV5-4; no clear D. CDR1 and CDR2 from the germline V gene are SGHNT and YYREEE (reference sequence). CDR3 size: 16 residues. V was shortened by 4 bases and J by 2 bases, with 15 bases between the two germline ends. The CDR3 DNA is TGTGCCAGCAGCCCCCACGGGTCGGCTAACACCGGGGAGCTGTTTTTT. It yields the protein CASSPHGSANTGELFF.

CDR3: CASSQDPNAANYGYTF. The CDR3 bases are TGCGCCAGCAGCCAAGATCCTAACGCAGCTAACTATGGCTACACCTTC. The chain has TRBV4-3 and TRBJ1-2; no clear D gene. In germline, CDR1 is LGHNA, CDR2 YSLEER. The ends were cut back, 0 bases at V and 0 bases at J, with 11 bases in the middle. The CDR3 is 16 residues long.

The chain is built from TRBV7-2 and TRBJ2-1, with TRBD2 as a possible D gene (6 bases). V was clipped by 3 bases and J by 0 bases, with 12 bases between them. Germline V gives CDR1 SGHTA, CDR2 FQGNSA. This CDR3 is built from 16 residues. The CDR3: CASSLSSSASYNEQFF. The CDR3 DNA is TGTGCCAGCAGCTTGTCTTCTAGCGCCTCCTACAATGAGCAGTTCTTC.

This clone was picked up one time. The chain couples TRBV11-2 to TRBJ2-1, with 10 nucleotides matching TRBD2. Germline V gene lookup returns CDR1 SGHAT and CDR2 FQNNGV. This CDR3 contains 16 residues. V shed 5 bases, J shed 5 bases, and the junction held 9 bases outside the gene matches. The CDR3 spells CASSHDPSGRNNEQFF. In nucleotides, the CDR3 is TGTGCCAGCAGCCACGACCCTAGCGGGAGAAACAATGAGCAGTTCTTC.

This rearrangement joins TRBV5-6 to TRBJ2-3; TRBD2 agrees at 9 bases. V lost 0 bases and J lost 3; bases outside the gene matches: 5. The length of the CDR3 is 16 residues. Germline V lookup: CDR1 SGHDT, CDR2 YYEEEE. The CDR3 protein is CASSLGAGGLTDTQYF. The CDR3 nucleotides are TGTGCCAGCAGCTTGGGGGCGGGAGGGCTTACAGATACGCAGTATTTT.

The chain recombines TRBV4-1 with TRBJ2-7; unclear D gene. Germline values: CDR1 MGHRA, CDR2 YSYEKL. Trimming pared 2 bases from V and 3 bases from J, leaving 8 bases between. CDR3 length equals 13 residues. CDR3 nucleotide sequence: TGCGCCAGCAGCCAAACGACAAACTACGAGCAGTACTTC. Its protein is CASSQTTNYEQYF.

This chain connects TRBV7-3 to TRBJ2-3, with TRBD2 identical over 8 bases. The CDR3 runs 18 residues. After removal of 3 bases from V and 1 base from J, the junction contained 12 bases not matched to a gene. Germline V CDR1 and CDR2: SGHTA, FQGTGA. CDR3 amino acids: CASSLVLAGPSGTDTQYF. The CDR3 DNA follows: TGTGCCAGCAGCTTGGTGTTAGCGGGGCCCTCCGGCACAGATACGCAGTATTTT.

This clone occurred once. This chain joins TRBV7-9 and TRBJ2-7, with 12 bases fitting TRBD1. The trim removed 5 bases at V and 4 bases at J, leaving 6 bases unmatched. From germline, CDR1 is SEHNR and CDR2 FQNEAQ (reference sequence). The CDR3 loop spans 15 amino acids. CDR3 region: CASSEPGQGAYEQYF. DNA of the CDR3: TGTGCCAGCAGCGAACCGGGACAGGGGGCTTACGAGCAGTACTTC.

The chain's CDR3 is CATSGGISGANVLTF. The CDR3, as DNA: TGTGCCACCAGCGGAGGAATCTCTGGGGCCAACGTCCTGACTTTC. The chain has TRBV15 and TRBJ2-6, with a possible D match to TRBD2 (5 bases). The CDR3 is made up of 15 amino acids. Germline V CDR1 and CDR2: LNHNV, YYDKDF (reference sequence). Trimming left V 5 bases short and J 0 bases short, with 8 bases between.

There are a few counts of this clone. The CDR3 sequence is CASSQDPAGGYNEQFF. The CDR3 coding sequence is TGCGCCAGCAGCCAAGACCCGGCGGGAGGGTACAATGAGCAGTTCTTC. This chain joins TRBV4-3 and TRBJ2-1; 9 bases match TRBD2. From germline, CDR1 is LGHNA and CDR2 YSLEER. The CDR3 runs to 16 residues. The V gene end was trimmed by 0 bases and the J gene end by 4 bases; junction bases not matched to a gene: 4.